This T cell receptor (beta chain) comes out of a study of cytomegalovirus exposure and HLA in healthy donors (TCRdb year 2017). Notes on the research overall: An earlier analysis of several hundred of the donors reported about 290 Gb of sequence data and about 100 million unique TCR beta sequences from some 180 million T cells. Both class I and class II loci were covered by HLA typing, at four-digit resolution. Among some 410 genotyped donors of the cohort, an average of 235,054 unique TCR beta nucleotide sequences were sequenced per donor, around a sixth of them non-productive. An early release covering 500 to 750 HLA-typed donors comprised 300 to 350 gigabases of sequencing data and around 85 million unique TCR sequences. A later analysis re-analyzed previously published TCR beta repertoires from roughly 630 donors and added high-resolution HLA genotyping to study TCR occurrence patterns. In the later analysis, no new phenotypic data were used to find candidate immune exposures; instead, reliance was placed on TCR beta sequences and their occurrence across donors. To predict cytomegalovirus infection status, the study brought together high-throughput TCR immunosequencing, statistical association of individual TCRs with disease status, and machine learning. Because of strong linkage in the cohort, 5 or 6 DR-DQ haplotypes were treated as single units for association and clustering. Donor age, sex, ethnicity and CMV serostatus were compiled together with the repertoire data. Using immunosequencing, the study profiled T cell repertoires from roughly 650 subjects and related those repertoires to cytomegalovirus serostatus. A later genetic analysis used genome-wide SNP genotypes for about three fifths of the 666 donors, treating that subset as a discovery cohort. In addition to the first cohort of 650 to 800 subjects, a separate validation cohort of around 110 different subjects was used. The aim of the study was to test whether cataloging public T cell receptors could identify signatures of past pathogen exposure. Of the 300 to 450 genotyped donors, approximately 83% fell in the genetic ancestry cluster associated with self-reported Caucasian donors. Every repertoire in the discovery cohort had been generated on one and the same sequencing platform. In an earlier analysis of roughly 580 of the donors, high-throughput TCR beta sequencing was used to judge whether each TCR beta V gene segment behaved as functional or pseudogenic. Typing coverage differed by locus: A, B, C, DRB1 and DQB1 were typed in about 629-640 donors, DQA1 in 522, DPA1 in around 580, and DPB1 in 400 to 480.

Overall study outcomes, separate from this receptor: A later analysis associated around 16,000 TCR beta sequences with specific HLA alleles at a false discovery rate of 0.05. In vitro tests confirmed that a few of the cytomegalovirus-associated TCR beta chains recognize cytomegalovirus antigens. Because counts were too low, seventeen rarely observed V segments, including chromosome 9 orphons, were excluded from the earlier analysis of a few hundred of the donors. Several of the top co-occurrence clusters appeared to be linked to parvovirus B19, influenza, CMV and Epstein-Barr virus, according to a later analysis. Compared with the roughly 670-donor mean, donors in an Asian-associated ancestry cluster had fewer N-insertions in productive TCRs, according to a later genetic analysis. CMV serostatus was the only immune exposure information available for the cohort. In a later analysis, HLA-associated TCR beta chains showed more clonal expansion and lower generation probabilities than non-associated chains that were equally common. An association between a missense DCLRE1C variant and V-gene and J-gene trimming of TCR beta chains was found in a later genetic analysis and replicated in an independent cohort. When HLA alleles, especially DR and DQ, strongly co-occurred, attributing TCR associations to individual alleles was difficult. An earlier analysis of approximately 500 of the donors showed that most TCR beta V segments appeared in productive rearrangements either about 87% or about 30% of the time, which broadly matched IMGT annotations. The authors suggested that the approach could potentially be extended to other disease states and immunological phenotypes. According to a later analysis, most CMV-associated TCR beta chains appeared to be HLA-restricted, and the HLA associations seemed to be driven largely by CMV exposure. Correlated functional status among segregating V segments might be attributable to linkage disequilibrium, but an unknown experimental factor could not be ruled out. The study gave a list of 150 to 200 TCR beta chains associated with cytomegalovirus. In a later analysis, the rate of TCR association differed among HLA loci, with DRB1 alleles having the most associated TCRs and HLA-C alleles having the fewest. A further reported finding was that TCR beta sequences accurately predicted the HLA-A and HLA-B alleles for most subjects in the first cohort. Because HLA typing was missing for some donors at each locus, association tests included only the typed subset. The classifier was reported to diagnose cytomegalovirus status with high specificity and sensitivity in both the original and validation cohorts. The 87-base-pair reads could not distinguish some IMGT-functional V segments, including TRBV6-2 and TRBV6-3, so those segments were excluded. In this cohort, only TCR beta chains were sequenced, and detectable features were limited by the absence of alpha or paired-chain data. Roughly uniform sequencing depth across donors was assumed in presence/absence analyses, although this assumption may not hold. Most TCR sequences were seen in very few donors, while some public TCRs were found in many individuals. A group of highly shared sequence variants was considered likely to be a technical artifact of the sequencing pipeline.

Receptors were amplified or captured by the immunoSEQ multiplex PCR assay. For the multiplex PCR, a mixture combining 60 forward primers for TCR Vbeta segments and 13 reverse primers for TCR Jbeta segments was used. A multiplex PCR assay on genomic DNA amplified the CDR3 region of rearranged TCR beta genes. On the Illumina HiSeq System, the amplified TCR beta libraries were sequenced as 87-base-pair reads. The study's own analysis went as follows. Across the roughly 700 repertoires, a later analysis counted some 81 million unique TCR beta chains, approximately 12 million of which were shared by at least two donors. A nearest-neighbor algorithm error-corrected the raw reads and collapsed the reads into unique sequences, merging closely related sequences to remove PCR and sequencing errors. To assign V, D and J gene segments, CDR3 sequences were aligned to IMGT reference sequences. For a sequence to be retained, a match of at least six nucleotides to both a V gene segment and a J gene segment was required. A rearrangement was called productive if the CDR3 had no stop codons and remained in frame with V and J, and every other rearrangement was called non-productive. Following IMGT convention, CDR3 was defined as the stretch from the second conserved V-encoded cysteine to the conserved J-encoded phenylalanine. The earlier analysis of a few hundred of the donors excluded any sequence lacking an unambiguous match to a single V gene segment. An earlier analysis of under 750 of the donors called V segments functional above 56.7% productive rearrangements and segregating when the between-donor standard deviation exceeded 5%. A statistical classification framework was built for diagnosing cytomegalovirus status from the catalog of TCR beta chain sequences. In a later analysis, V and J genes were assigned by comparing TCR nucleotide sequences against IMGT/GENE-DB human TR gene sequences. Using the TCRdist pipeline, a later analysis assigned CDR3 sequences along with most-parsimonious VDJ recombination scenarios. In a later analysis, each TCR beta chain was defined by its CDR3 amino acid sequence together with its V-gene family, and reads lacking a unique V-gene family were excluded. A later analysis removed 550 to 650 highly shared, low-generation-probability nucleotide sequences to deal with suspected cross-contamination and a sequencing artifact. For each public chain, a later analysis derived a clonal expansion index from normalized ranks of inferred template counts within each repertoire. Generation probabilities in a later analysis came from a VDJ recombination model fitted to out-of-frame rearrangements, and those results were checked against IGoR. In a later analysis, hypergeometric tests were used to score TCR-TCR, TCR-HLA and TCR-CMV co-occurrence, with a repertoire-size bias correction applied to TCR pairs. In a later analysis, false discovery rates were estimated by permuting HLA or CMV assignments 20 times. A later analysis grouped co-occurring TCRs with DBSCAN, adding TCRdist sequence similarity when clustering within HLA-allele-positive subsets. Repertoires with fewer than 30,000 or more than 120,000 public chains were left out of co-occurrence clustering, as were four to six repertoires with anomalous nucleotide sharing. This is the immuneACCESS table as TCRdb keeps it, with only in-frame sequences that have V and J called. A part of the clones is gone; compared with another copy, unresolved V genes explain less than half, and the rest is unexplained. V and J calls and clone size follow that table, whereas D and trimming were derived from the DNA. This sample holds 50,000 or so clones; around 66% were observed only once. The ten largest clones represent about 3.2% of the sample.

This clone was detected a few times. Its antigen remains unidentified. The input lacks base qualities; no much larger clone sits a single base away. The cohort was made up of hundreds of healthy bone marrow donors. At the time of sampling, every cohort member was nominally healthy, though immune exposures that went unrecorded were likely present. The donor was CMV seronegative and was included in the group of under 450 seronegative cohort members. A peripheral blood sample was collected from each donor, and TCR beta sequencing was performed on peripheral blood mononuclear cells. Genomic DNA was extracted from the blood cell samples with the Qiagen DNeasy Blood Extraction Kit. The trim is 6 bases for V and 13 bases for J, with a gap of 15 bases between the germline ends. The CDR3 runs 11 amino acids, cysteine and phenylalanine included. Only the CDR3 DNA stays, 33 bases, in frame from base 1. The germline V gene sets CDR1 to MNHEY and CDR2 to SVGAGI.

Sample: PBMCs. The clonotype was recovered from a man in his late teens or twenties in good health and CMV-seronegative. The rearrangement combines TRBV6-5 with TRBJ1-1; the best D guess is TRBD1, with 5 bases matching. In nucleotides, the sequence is TGTGCCAGCAGCCGGGCGGGGCTACTTTTCTTT. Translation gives CASSRAGLLFF.